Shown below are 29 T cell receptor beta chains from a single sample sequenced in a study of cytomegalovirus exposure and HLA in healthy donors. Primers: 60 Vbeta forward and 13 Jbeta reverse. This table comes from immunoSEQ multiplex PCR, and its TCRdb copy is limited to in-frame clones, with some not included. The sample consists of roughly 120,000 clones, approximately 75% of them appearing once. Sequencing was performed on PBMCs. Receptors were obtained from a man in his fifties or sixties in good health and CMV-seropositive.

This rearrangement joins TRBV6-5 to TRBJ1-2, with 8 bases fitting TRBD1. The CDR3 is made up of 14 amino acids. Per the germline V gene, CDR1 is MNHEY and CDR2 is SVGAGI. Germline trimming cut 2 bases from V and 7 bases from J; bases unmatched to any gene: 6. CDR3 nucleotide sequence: TGTGCCAGCAGTTACCGGGCAGGGGGCAGTGGCTACACCTTC. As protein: CASSYRAGGSGYTF.

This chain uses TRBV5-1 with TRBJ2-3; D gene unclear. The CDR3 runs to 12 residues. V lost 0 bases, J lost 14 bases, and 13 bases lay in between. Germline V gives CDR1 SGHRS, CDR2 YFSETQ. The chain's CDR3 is CASSLGLLPPYF. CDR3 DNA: TGCGCCAGCAGCTTGGGACTCCTACCCCCGTATTTT.

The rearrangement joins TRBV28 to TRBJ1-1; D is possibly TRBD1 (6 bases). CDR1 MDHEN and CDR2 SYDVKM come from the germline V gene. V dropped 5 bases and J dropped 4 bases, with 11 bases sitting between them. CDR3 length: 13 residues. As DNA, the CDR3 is TGTGCCAGCAGTGCCACAGGGCCCACTGAAGCTTTCTTT. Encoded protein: CASSATGPTEAFF.

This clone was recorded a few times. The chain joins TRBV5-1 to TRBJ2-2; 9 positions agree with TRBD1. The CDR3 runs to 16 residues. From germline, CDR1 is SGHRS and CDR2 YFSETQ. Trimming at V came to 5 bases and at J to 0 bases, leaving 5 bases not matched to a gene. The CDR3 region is CASRKRQGANTGELFF. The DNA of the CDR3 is TGCGCCAGCAGGAAAAGACAGGGGGCGAACACCGGGGAGCTGTTTTTT.

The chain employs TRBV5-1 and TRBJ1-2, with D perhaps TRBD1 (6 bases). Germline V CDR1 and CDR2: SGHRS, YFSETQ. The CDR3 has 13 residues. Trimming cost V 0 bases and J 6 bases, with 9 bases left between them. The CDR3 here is CASSLAGVDGYTF. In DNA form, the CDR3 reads TGCGCCAGCAGCTTGGCAGGGGTTGATGGCTACACCTTC.

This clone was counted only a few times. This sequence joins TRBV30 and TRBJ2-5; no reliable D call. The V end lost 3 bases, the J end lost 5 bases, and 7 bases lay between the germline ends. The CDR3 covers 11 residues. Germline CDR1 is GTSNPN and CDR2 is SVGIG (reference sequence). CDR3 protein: CAWRNRETQYF. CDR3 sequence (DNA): TGTGCCTGGAGGAACCGGGAGACCCAGTACTTC.

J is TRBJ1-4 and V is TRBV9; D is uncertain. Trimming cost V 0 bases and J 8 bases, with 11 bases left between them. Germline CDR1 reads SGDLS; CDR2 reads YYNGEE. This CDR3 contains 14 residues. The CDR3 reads CASSVGREHEKLFF. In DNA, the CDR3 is TGTGCCAGCAGCGTAGGGAGGGAACACGAAAAACTGTTTTTT. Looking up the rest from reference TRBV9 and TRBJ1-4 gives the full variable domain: DSGVTQTPKHLITATGQRVTLRCSPRSGDLSVYWYQQSLDQGLQFLIQYYNGEERAKGNILERFSAQQFPDLHSELNLSSLELGDSALYFCASSVGREHEKLFFGSGTQLSVL.

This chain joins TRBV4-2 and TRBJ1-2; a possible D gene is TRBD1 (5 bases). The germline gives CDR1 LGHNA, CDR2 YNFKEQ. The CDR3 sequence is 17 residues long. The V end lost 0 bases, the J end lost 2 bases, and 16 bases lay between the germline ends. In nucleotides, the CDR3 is TGTGCCAGCAGCCAAGATAGTGCCGGGGGAAGAAACTATGGCTACACCTTC. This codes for CASSQDSAGGRNYGYTF.

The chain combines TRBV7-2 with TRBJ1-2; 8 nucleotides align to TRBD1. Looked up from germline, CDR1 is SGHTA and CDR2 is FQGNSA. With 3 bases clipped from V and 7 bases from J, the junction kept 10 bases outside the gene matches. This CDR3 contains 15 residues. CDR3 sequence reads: CASSLGDRDRSGYTF. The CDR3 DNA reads TGTGCCAGCAGCTTGGGAGACCGGGACAGGTCTGGCTACACCTTC.

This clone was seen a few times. CDR3 sequence: CASSIVPRQGEVNEQFF. The CDR3 DNA follows: TGTGCCAGTAGTATAGTTCCCCGACAGGGGGAGGTCAATGAGCAGTTCTTC. The chain has TRBV19 and TRBJ2-1; 9 nucleotides match TRBD1. The CDR3 has 17 residues. CDR1 LNHDA and CDR2 SQIVND come from the germline V gene (reference sequence). V gave up 1 base and J gave up 6 bases; unmatched junction bases: 10.

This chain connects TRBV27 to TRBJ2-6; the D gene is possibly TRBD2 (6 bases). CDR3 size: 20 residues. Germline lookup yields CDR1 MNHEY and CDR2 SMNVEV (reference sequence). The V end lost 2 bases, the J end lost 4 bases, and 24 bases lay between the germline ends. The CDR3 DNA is TGTGCCAGCAGTTTAAAGTCCCCCCCGACAGTGCGGGGAGGGGCCAACGTCCTGACTTTC. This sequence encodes CASSLKSPPTVRGGANVLTF.

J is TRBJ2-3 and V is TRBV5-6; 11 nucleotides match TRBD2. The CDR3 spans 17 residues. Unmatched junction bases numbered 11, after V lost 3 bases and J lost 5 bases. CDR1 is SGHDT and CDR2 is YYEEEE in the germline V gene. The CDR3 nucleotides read TGTGCCAGCAGCTCGTCCGGGACTAGCGGAAGGGGAGATACGCAGTATTTT. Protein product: CASSSSGTSGRGDTQYF.

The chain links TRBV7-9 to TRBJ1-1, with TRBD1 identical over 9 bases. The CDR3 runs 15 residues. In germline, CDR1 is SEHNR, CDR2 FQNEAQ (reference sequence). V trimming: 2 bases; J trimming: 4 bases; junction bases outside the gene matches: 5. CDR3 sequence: CASSLRTGQGTEAFF. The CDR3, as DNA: TGTGCCAGCAGCTTACGAACGGGACAGGGCACTGAAGCTTTCTTT.

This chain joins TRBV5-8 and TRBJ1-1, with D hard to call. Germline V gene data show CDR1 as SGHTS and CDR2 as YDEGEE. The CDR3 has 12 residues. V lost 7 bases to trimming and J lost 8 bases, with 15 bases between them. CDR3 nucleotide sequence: TGTGCCAGCGTCTTTGATCGGAGGGAAGCTTTCTTT. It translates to CASVFDRREAFF.

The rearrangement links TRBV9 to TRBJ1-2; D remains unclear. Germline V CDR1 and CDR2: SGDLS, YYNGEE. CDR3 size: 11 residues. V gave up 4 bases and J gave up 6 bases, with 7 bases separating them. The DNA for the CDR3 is TGTGCCAGCAGCCCCGGGAATGGCTACACCTTC. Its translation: CASSPGNGYTF.

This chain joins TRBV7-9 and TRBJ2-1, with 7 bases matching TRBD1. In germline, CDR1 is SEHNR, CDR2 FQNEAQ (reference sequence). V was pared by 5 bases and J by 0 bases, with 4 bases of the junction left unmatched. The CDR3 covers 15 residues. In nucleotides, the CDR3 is TGTGCCAGCAGCCCTCGGGACAGCTCCTACAATGAGCAGTTCTTC. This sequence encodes CASSPRDSSYNEQFF.

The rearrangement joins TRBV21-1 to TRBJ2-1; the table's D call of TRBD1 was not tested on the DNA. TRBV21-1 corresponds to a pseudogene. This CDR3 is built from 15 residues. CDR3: CASSITWDTNNEQFF. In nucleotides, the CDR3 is TGTGCCAGCAGCATAACCTGGGACACGAACAATGAGCAGTTCTTC.

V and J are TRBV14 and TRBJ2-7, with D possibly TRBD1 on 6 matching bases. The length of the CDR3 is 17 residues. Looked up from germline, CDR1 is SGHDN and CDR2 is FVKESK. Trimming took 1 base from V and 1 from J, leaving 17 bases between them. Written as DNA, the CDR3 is TGTGCCAGCAGCCAAGCAGTACGGAAAGGGGGTTCCTACGAGCAGTACTTC. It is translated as CASSQAVRKGGSYEQYF.

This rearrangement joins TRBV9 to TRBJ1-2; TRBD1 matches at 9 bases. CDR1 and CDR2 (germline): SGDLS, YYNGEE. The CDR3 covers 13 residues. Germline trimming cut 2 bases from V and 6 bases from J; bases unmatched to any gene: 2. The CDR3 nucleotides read TGTGCCAGCAGCGTGGGACAGGGTGATGGCTACACCTTC. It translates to CASSVGQGDGYTF.

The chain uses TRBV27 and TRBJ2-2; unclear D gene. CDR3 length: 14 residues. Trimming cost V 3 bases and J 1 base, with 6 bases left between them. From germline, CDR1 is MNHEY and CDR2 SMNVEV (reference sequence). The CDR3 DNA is TGTGCCAGCAGTTTTACGGTGAACACCGGGGAGCTGTTTTTT. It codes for CASSFTVNTGELFF.

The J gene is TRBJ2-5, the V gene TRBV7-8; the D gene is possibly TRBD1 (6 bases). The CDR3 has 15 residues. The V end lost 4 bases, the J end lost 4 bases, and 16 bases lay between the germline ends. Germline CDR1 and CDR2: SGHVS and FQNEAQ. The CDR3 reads CASSSGQPESETQYF. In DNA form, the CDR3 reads TGTGCCAGCAGCTCCGGACAGCCAGAGTCAGAGACCCAGTACTTC.

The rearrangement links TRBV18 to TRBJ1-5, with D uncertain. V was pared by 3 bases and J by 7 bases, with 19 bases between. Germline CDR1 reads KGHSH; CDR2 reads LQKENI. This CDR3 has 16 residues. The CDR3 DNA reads TGTGCCAGCTCACCTGAAAGGGTCCCGGGAGGACAGCCCCAGCATTTT. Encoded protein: CASSPERVPGGQPQHF. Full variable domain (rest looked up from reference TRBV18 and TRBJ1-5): NAGVMQNPRHLVRRRGQEARLRCSPMKGHSHVYWYRQLPEEGLKFMVYLQKENIIDESGMPKERFSAEFPKEGPSILRIQQVVRGDSAAYFCASSPERVPGGQPQHFGDGTRLSIL.

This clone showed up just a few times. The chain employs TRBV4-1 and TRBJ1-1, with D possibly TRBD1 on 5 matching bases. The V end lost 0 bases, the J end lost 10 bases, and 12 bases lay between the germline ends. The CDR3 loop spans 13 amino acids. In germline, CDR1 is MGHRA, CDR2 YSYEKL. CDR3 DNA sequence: TGCGCCAGCAGCCAAGATCAGGGCCGTGGAGCTTTCTTT. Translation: CASSQDQGRGAFF.

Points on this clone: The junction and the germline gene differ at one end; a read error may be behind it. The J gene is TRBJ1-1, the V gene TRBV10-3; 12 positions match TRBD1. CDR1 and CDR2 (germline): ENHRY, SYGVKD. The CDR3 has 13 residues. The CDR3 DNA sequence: TGTACCATCAGTGTGGGGACAGGGGGCGAAGCTTTCTTT. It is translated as CTISVGTGGEAFF.

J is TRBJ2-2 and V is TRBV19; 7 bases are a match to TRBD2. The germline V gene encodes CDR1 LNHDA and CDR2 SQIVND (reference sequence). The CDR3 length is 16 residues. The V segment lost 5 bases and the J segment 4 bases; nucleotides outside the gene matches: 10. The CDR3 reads CASSRPSGVSTGELFF. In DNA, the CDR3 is TGTGCCAGTAGTCGCCCCAGCGGGGTATCCACCGGGGAGCTGTTTTTT.

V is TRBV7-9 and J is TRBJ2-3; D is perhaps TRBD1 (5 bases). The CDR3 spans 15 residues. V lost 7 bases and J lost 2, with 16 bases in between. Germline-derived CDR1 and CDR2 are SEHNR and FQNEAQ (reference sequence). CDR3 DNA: TGTGCCAGCATCCTAGGGGTCTTCCCCACAGATACGCAGTATTTT. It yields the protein CASILGVFPTDTQYF.

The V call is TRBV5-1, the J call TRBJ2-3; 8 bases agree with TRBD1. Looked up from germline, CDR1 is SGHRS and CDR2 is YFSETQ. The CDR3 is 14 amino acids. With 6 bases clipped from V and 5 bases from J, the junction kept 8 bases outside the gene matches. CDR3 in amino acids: CASNRQGKGDTQYF. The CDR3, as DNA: TGCGCCAGCAACCGACAGGGGAAAGGAGATACGCAGTATTTT. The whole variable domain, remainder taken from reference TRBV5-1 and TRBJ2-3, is KAGVTQTPRYLIKTRGQQVTLSCSPISGHRSVSWYQQTPGQGLQFLFEYFSETQRNKGNFPGRFSGRQFSNSRSEMNVSTLELGDSALYLCASNRQGKGDTQYFGPGTRLTVL.

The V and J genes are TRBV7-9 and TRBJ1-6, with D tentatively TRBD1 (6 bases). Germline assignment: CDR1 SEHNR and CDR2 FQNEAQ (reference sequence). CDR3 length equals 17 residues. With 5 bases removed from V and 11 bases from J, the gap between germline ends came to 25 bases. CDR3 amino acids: CASSPNLQTGTRPPLHF. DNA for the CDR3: TGTGCCAGCAGCCCGAATTTACAGACCGGGACAAGACCACCCCTCCACTTT. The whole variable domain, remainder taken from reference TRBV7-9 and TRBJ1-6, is DTGVSQNPRHKITKRGQNVTFRCDPISEHNRLYWYRQTLGQGPEFLTYFQNEAQLEKSRLLSDRFSAERPKGSFSTLEIQRTEQGDSAMYLCASSPNLQTGTRPPLHFGNGTRLTVT.

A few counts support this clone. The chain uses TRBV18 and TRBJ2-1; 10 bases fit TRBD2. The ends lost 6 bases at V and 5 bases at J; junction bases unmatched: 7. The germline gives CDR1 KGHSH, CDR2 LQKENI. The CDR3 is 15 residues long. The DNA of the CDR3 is TGTGCCAGCTCCCCCGGACTAGCGGAAAACAATGAGCAGTTCTTC. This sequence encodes CASSPGLAENNEQFF.